The T cell receptor (beta chain) described here comes from a study of shared clonotypes between healthy human individuals. Regarding the study as a whole: Rarefaction exposed incomplete sorted-subset sequencing despite large depth.

With respect to this clone: What it binds is unknown.

The CDR3 contains 15 residues. V lost 0 bases, J lost 2 bases, and 8 bases lay in between. Germline loops: CDR1 SGHAT, CDR2 FQNNGV. Assay used: immunoSEQ multiplex PCR; TCRdb lists only in-frame clones, some missing. The sample lists 2.5 million or so clones, around 90% occurring once. The sequenced material came from naive CD4+ T cells sorted from blood. Subset meaning: CD45RA+ positively selected. The rearrangement links TRBV11-2 to TRBJ2-4; D perhaps matches TRBD1 (5 bases). This sequence was found in a young man in good health. Here the CDR3 reads CASSLEGRTKNIQYF. The DNA of the CDR3 is TGTGCCAGCAGCTTAGAGGGGCGAACCAAAAACATTCAGTACTTC.